This passage covers 17 T cell receptor beta chains from one sample sequenced in a study of T-cell reconstitution after alpha-beta-depleted transplantation in children. TCRbeta library construction was performed incorporating unique molecular identifiers. In TCRdb, the PCR reads were re-called with MiXCR into one record per CDR3 protein. The data show under 250,000 distinct CDR3 sequences, approximately 24% seen once. Specimen: PBMCs, mostly from graft donor cells, collected 360 days after TCRalphabeta/CD19-depleted stem cell transplant. Every receptor here comes from a female patient aged 2-15 years who had a stem cell transplant for congenital amegakaryocytic thrombocytopenia, so the T cells may come from the graft donor.

This clonotype was recorded at least ten times. The genes are TRBV6-5 and TRBJ1-5; the D is unclear. The CDR3 is 15 amino acids. V was cut by 2 bases and J by 1 base, with 9 bases left in between. Germline assignment: CDR1 MNHEY and CDR2 SVGAGI. CDR3 region: CASSYLRGSNQPQHF. CDR3 DNA sequence: TGTGCCAGCAGTTACCTGAGAGGAAGCAATCAGCCCCAGCATTTT.

The rearrangement links TRBV20-1 to TRBJ2-7, with 7 positions matching TRBD1. With V trimmed by 7 bases and J by 1 base, 13 bases remained unmatched. The CDR3 consists of 15 residues. Germline V gives CDR1 DFQATT, CDR2 SNEGSKA (reference sequence). The CDR3 DNA reads as TGCAGTGGAAACAGGGGCGGCGGTAATTCCTACGAGCAGTACTTC. Amino acid sequence: CSGNRGGGNSYEQYF.

This chain connects TRBV10-3 to TRBJ2-6; D not resolved. This CDR3 contains 16 residues. Trimming removed 4 bases at V and 1 base at J, with 11 bases between. CDR1 and CDR2 (germline): ENHRY, SYGVKD. CDR3 residues: CAISAQVFSGANVLTF. In DNA form, the CDR3 reads TGTGCCATCAGTGCCCAGGTTTTTTCTGGGGCCAACGTCCTGACTTTC.

This clonotype was found a few times. The chain links TRBV9 to TRBJ2-5; possible D gene TRBD2, 6 bases. Germline V gives CDR1 SGDLS, CDR2 YYNGEE. The CDR3 is made up of 16 amino acids. V shed 0 bases and J shed 0 bases, with 12 bases lying between them. The CDR3 DNA reads TGTGCCAGCAGCGTAGGCGGGGTGGGGGACCAAGAGACCCAGTACTTC. This codes for CASSVGGVGDQETQYF.

The chain is built from TRBV19 and TRBJ1-6; 7 positions agree with TRBD1. CDR1 and CDR2 from the germline V gene are LNHDA and SQIVND (reference sequence). With V trimmed by 3 bases and J by 8 bases, 4 bases remained unmatched. This CDR3 comprises 14 residues. The CDR3 reads CASSMDRRDSPLHF. The CDR3 region has the DNA TGTGCCAGTAGTATGGACAGGCGGGATTCACCCCTCCACTTT. Full variable domain (outside the CDR3, taken from reference TRBV19 and TRBJ1-6): DGGITQSPKYLFRKEGQNVTLSCEQNLNHDAMYWYRQDPGQGLRLIYYSQIVNDFQKGDIAEGYSVSREKKESFPLTVTSAQKNPTAFYLCASSMDRRDSPLHFGNGTRLTVT.

On this clonotype itself: A junction boundary mismatches the germline segment, possibly from a read error. This chain uses TRBV28 with TRBJ2-7, with 8 bases that match TRBD1. CDR1 and CDR2 from the germline V gene are MDHEN and SYDVKM. The CDR3 is 14 amino acids. The CDR3 region has the DNA TGTGCCACCAGTTCCACAGGGGGGACCTACGAGCAGTACTTC. Encoded protein: CATSSTGGTYEQYF.

This clonotype has only a few counts. The V and J genes are TRBV12-3 or TRBV12-4 and TRBJ1-2; TRBD1 might be the D (6 bases). This CDR3 is 14 amino acids long. V lost 6 bases and J 3 bases, leaving 14 bases between the germline ends. The CDR3 DNA is TGTGCCAGCAGCGACCAACAGGGAGACTATGGCTACACCTTC. Translation: CASSDQQGDYGYTF.

V is TRBV28 and J is TRBJ1-3; the D is unclear. This CDR3 contains 14 residues. CDR1 and CDR2 from the germline V gene are MDHEN and SYDVKM. With 6 bases removed from V and 3 bases from J, the gap between germline ends came to 12 bases. The chain's CDR3 is CASSSVISGNTIYF. In DNA form, the CDR3 reads TGTGCCAGCAGCTCCGTGATCAGTGGAAACACCATATATTTT.

The sample holds a few counts of this clonotype. The chain recombines TRBV3-1 with TRBJ2-2, with D hard to call. The germline V and J ends were trimmed by 0 bases and 7 bases, with 9 bases remaining between them. The CDR3 contains 14 residues. CDR1 and CDR2 from the germline V gene are LGHDT and YNNKEL (reference sequence). CDR3 protein: CASSQEFRSGELFF. DNA for the CDR3: TGTGCCAGCAGCCAAGAGTTCCGTAGCGGGGAGCTGTTTTTT.

The table lists this clonotype with a few counts. The J gene is TRBJ2-3, the V gene TRBV20-1; D may match TRBD1 or TRBD2 (7 bases each). The CDR3 consists of 15 residues. Germline values: CDR1 DFQATT, CDR2 SNEGSKA (reference sequence). V was cut by 2 bases and J by 5 bases, with 17 bases left in between. This CDR3 reads CSARLARGGRDTQYF. CDR3 DNA sequence: TGCAGTGCTAGATTGGCCAGGGGGGGAAGAGATACGCAGTATTTT.

The genes are TRBV5-1 and TRBJ2-3, with D possibly being TRBD2 (6 bases). Trimming left V 4 bases short and J 1 base short, with 13 bases between. CDR3 length: 15 residues. Germline V lookup: CDR1 SGHRS, CDR2 YFSETQ. The chain's CDR3 is CASSAGLTGTDTQYF. In DNA form, the CDR3 reads TGCGCCAGCAGCGCGGGACTCACAGGCACAGATACGCAGTATTTT.

This clonotype was seen at least ten times. The CDR3 loop reads CASSWGQRGPLYF. As DNA, the CDR3 is TGTGCCAGCTCTTGGGGGCAGCGGGGTCCCCTTTACTTC. The chain is built from TRBV2 and TRBJ2-7, with D possibly being TRBD2 (7 bases). Germline loops: CDR1 SNHLY, CDR2 FYNNEI. V lost 8 bases and J 13 bases, leaving 24 bases between the germline ends. This CDR3 comprises 13 residues.

This chain uses TRBV7-9 with TRBJ2-3; perhaps D is TRBD1 or TRBD2 (6 bases each). Between the trimmed V and J ends, which lost 3 bases and 4 bases, there was a span of 14 bases. CDR1 is SEHNR, CDR2 FQNEAQ, per germline (reference sequence). The CDR3 is 15 amino acids. In DNA, the CDR3 is TGTGCCAGCAGCTTGGGGGGCCAGCTCGCAGATACGCAGTATTTT. It specifies CASSLGGQLADTQYF.

This chain uses TRBV12-3 or TRBV12-4 with TRBJ1-4; D not certain. V lost 6 bases and J lost 2, with 16 bases in between. The CDR3 runs to 16 residues. The CDR3 reads CASSRNTLRTNEKLFF. For the CDR3, the DNA is TGTGCCAGCAGCAGGAACACCCTGCGGACTAATGAAAAACTGTTTTTT.

This clonotype turned up a few times. CDR3 nucleotide sequence: TGCAGTGCCCACACCCGAGTGAACACTGAAGCTTTCTTT. It is translated as CSAHTRVNTEAFF. The rearrangement joins TRBV20-1 to TRBJ1-1; D is unresolved. The germline V gene encodes CDR1 DFQATT and CDR2 SNEGSKA (reference sequence). With 6 bases removed from V and 0 bases from J, the gap between germline ends came to 11 bases. This CDR3 contains 13 residues.

V is TRBV29-1 and J is TRBJ2-7, with 9 bases that match TRBD1. Germline V gives CDR1 SQVTM, CDR2 ANQGSEA. Trimming cost V 0 bases and J 6 bases; bases outside gene matches: 6. The CDR3 runs to 14 residues. CDR3 in DNA: TGCAGCGTTGAAGATACAGGGGGCGCGTGCGAGCAGTACTTC. This codes for CSVEDTGGACEQYF.

This clonotype was seen a few times. The gene calls are TRBV20-1 and TRBJ2-5; the D gene could be TRBD1 or TRBD2 (5 bases each). The CDR3 runs 14 residues. V was clipped by 1 base and J by 4 bases, with 13 bases between them. Germline loops: CDR1 DFQATT, CDR2 SNEGSKA (reference sequence). The CDR3, as DNA: TGCAGTGCTAGAGGGGTTACGAGGGGAGAGACCCAGTACTTC. It codes for CSARGVTRGETQYF.